The 8 T cell receptor beta chains in this list originate from one sample, sequenced in a study of cytomegalovirus exposure and HLA in healthy donors. Clones were sequenced by immunoSEQ multiplex PCR, and TCRdb holds only the in-frame ones, with some missing. This repertoire shows some 210,000 clones, less than 90% found once; its top ten account for 4.5% to 7%. Sequenced: PBMCs. These TCRs come from a woman between 18 and 29 years old in good health and CMV-seronegative.

V gene TRBV15 combines with J gene TRBJ2-7; D is possibly TRBD2 (5 bases). The CDR3 length is 14 residues. Germline loops: CDR1 LNHNV, CDR2 YYDKDF (reference sequence). V was pared by 1 base and J by 3 bases, with 10 bases between. The DNA for the CDR3 is TGTGCCACCAGCAGAGTACCGAGCGGCTACGAGCAGTACTTC. Translation: CATSRVPSGYEQYF.

This chain connects TRBV2 to TRBJ2-3; no clear D. The CDR3 extends over 12 amino acids. The germline V gene encodes CDR1 SNHLY and CDR2 FYNNEI. V lost 8 bases, J lost 2 bases, and 8 bases lay in between. The CDR3 DNA sequence: TGTGCCAGCCCAGCCCCCACAGATACGCAGTATTTT. It encodes CASPAPTDTQYF.

This clone was observed once. The genes are TRBV7-3 and TRBJ1-1, with 8 bases aligning to TRBD1. The CDR3 consists of 13 residues. The germline V gene encodes CDR1 SGHTA and CDR2 FQGTGA. Unmatched junction bases numbered 4, after V lost 4 bases and J lost 6 bases. CDR3 region: CASSSDRGAEAFF. The DNA of the CDR3 is TGTGCCAGCAGCTCCGACAGGGGCGCTGAAGCTTTCTTT.

This clone was counted once. The chain has TRBV6-5 and TRBJ2-1; 11 bases align to TRBD2. V shed 4 bases, J shed 9 bases, and the junction held 8 bases outside the gene matches. Germline CDR1 MNHEY, CDR2 SVGAGI. The CDR3 sequence is 15 residues long. This chain's CDR3 is CASSLSSGGRGEQFF. The CDR3 DNA sequence: TGTGCCAGCAGTTTGTCTAGCGGGGGGAGGGGTGAGCAGTTCTTC.

The count of this clone is one. The chain joins TRBV4-1 to TRBJ2-1; D ambiguous. The CDR3 loop spans 13 amino acids. Germline values: CDR1 MGHRA, CDR2 YSYEKL. The V end was cut by 1 base, the J end by 9 bases, with 10 bases between. CDR3 bases: TGCGCCAGCAGCCAAGTGTTGGTGGCTGAGCAGTTCTTC. This encodes CASSQVLVAEQFF.

The chain couples TRBV9 to TRBJ2-2, with D perhaps matching TRBD1 (6 bases). Germline V gene lookup returns CDR1 SGDLS and CDR2 YYNGEE. There are 17 residues in the CDR3. V was trimmed by 0 bases and J by 1 base, leaving 13 bases between them. The CDR3 loop is CASSVEVGHRNTGELFF. The CDR3 DNA is TGTGCCAGCAGCGTAGAGGTGGGACACCGGAACACCGGGGAGCTGTTTTTT. Based on the CDR3 plus reference TRBV9 and TRBJ2-2, the full variable domain is DSGVTQTPKHLITATGQRVTLRCSPRSGDLSVYWYQQSLDQGLQFLIQYYNGEERAKGNILERFSAQQFPDLHSELNLSSLELGDSALYFCASSVEVGHRNTGELFFGEGSRLTVL.

This chain joins TRBV7-2 and TRBJ1-3; D may be TRBD1 (5 bases). V was pared by 5 bases and J by 4 bases, with 15 bases between. The CDR3 runs to 15 residues. Germline V CDR1 and CDR2: SGHTA, FQGNSA. CDR3 nucleotide sequence: TGTGCCAGCAGCCCGGGGACTTCGACGGGAAACACCATATATTTT. This encodes CASSPGTSTGNTIYF.

This chain connects TRBV27 to TRBJ1-4; D is unresolved. With 3 bases removed from V and 3 bases from J, the gap between germline ends came to 5 bases. CDR3 length: 13 amino acids. CDR1 is MNHEY and CDR2 is SMNVEV in the germline V gene (reference sequence). This chain's CDR3 is CASSFGSNEKLFF. For the CDR3, the DNA is TGTGCCAGCAGTTTTGGTTCTAATGAAAAACTGTTTTTT.